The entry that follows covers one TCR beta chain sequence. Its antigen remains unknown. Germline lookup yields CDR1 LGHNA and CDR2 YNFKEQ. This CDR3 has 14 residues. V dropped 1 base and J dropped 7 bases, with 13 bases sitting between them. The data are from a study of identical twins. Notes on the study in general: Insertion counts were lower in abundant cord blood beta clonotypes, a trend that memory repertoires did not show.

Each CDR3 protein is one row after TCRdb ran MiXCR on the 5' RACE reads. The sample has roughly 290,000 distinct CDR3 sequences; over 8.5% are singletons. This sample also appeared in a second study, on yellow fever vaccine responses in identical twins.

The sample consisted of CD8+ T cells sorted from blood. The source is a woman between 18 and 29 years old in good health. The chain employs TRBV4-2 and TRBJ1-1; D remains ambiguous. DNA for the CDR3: TGTGCCAGCAGCCAAGGGCCCGGCGGGATTGAAGCTTTCTTT. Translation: CASSQGPGGIEAFF.